There are many counts of the clone carrying this T cell receptor beta chain. Its antigen is as yet unknown. Uncontrolled infections, other autoimmune diseases, pregnancy or lactation barred patients from enrollment. The source of the sample is a study of Graves' ophthalmopathy and Graves' hyperthyroidism. Trimming shortened V by 0 bases and J by 1 base, and 12 bases separated the two germline ends. The CDR3 runs to 16 residues. CDR1 is SGHDN and CDR2 is FVKESK in the germline V gene. Amplified material comprised TCR beta CDR3 regions derived from RNA transcripts. HTBI primers were employed in first-round RT-PCR, then a second-round multiplex PCR followed. TCRdb used MiXCR to reprocess the multiplex PCR reads, holding one entry per CDR3 protein. Among about 410,000 distinct CDR3 sequences, about 18% were seen once, and the ten largest hold about 1.4%. Whole-study findings and limits: With a specificity of 72.22% and a sensitivity of about 71%, the model predicted ophthalmopathy progression.

The V and J genes are TRBV14 and TRBJ1-1; a possible D gene is TRBD1 (5 bases). Sequencing was done on a sample of peripheral blood. The receptor's source is a woman aged 18-29 years with Graves' ophthalmopathy. CDR3 nucleotide sequence: TGTGCCAGCAGCCAAGATTACAACAGGAGGAACACTGAAGCTTTCTTT. Translated, it gives CASSQDYNRRNTEAFF.